These 20 T cell receptor beta chains were all obtained from the same sample, sequenced in a study of blood T cell repertoires in COVID-19. TCRdb's table, derived via immunoSEQ multiplex PCR, lists solely in-frame clones and lacks some. The profile shows 400,000 to 450,000 clones, approximately 90% of them singletons. The sample was peripheral blood. The receptor source for this set is a man in his late teens or twenties with COVID-19, enrolled during active disease.

The chain recombines TRBV4-2 with TRBJ1-2, with D unclear. The CDR3 contains 12 residues. V was cut by 3 bases and J by 1 base, with 3 bases left in between. Germline V gives CDR1 LGHNA, CDR2 YNFKEQ. In DNA, the CDR3 is TGTGCCAGCAGCCAGAGTAACTATGGCTACACCTTC. Residues: CASSQSNYGYTF.

This clone was counted once. For the CDR3, the DNA is TGTGCCAGCAGTTCGTCCTGGGCCTCCGCCGTTGAGCAGTACTTC. Its protein product is CASSSSWASAVEQYF. The chain uses TRBV11-3 and TRBJ2-7; D is undetermined. The V end was cut by 6 bases, the J end by 7 bases, with 22 bases between. The CDR3 totals 15 residues. Germline CDR1 is SGHNT and CDR2 is YENEEA.

The rearrangement uses TRBV4-1 and TRBJ1-5; D is unresolved. The CDR3 runs to 15 residues. Germline CDR1 is MGHRA and CDR2 is YSYEKL. V lost 5 bases, J lost 2 bases, and 13 bases lay in between. The CDR3 reads CASSASWRGNQPQHF. DNA of the CDR3: TGCGCCAGCAGCGCATCGTGGAGGGGCAATCAGCCCCAGCATTTT.

This sequence joins TRBV15 and TRBJ2-7; 7 nucleotides line up with TRBD2. The CDR3 is 13 residues long. Germline CDR1 reads LNHNV; CDR2 reads YYDKDF (reference sequence). V trimming: 0 bases; J trimming: 7 bases; junction bases outside the gene matches: 3. CDR3 coding DNA: TGTGCCACCAGCAGAGATCGGCGGGAGGAGCAGTACTTC. Translated: CATSRDRREEQYF.

The chain recombines TRBV19 with TRBJ1-5, with D possibly TRBD1 on 5 matching bases. This CDR3 contains 13 residues. V gave up 2 bases and J gave up 5 bases, with 7 bases separating them. The germline V gene has CDR1 LNHDA and CDR2 SQIVND (reference sequence). DNA of the CDR3: TGTGCCAGTAGTATACAGGGCGATCAGCCCCAGCATTTT. Translated: CASSIQGDQPQHF.

The chain recombines TRBV30 with TRBJ2-5; tentative D call: TRBD1 (7 bases). The CDR3 runs 16 residues. Trimming took off 2 bases at V and 2 bases at J, with 18 bases between the two ends. The germline CDR1 and CDR2 sequences are GTSNPN and SVGIG (reference sequence). CDR3 sequence (DNA): TGTGCCTGGAGTTTAGGGTTGGCAGGGGGGCAAGAGACCCAGTACTTC. Translated, it gives CAWSLGLAGGQETQYF.

The table lists this clone with a count of one. J is TRBJ1-2 and V is TRBV3-1 (or the pseudogene TRBV3-2); TRBD1 matches at 8 bases. The germline V gene has CDR1 LGHDT and CDR2 YNNKEL (reference sequence). This CDR3 is 15 amino acids long. J was trimmed by 2 bases and V by 1 base; bases with no gene match: 3. The chain's CDR3 is CASSQAGQGNYGYTF. CDR3 nucleotide sequence: TGTGCCAGCAGCCAAGCCGGACAGGGAAACTATGGCTACACCTTC.

V is TRBV29-1 and J is TRBJ1-1, with a possible D match to TRBD1 (6 bases). Trimming stripped 2 bases from V and 7 bases from J, with 11 bases between. The length of the CDR3 is 12 residues. Germline CDR1 is SQVTM and CDR2 is ANQGSEA. The CDR3 protein is CSVEPGQGEAFF. The CDR3 DNA reads as TGCAGCGTTGAACCGGGACAAGGTGAAGCTTTCTTT. Filled out from reference TRBV29-1 and TRBJ1-1, the complete variable domain reads SAVISQKPSRDICQRGTSLTIQCQVDSQVTMMFWYRQQPGQSLTLIATANQGSEATYESGFVIDKFPISRPNLTFSTLTVSNMSPEDSSIYLCSVEPGQGEAFFGQGTRLTVV.

V and J are TRBV2 and TRBJ2-1, with unresolved D. The length of the CDR3 is 14 residues. Germline lookup yields CDR1 SNHLY and CDR2 FYNNEI. V shed 6 bases and J shed 7 bases, with 16 bases lying between them. The DNA of the CDR3 is TGTGCCAGCAGAGGCGGTAGTTCGGAGAATGAGCAGTTCTTC. Translating gives CASRGGSSENEQFF. Full variable domain (missing parts from reference TRBV2 and TRBJ2-1): EPEVTQTPSHQVTQMGQEVILRCVPISNHLYFYWYRQILGQKVEFLVSFYNNEISEKSEIFDDQFSVERPDGSNFTLKIRSTKLEDSAMYFCASRGGSSENEQFFGPGTRLTVL.

This chain uses TRBV18 with TRBJ2-3; 10 bases line up with TRBD2. The CDR3 is made up of 17 amino acids. CDR1 and CDR2 (germline): KGHSH, LQKENI. The ends lost 2 bases at V and 0 bases at J; junction bases unmatched: 5. The CDR3, as DNA: TGTGCCAGCTCACCAACGACTAGCGGGCCTAGCACAGATACGCAGTATTTT. This codes for CASSPTTSGPSTDTQYF.

The gene calls are TRBV3-1 (or the pseudogene TRBV3-2) and TRBJ2-1, with 7 bases that match TRBD2. V shed 2 bases, J shed 0 bases, and the junction held 7 bases outside the gene matches. The CDR3 contains 17 residues. Germline-derived CDR1 and CDR2 are LGHDT and YNNKEL (reference sequence). CDR3 residues: CASSQPTRTSSYNEQFF. The DNA for the CDR3 is TGTGCCAGCAGCCAACCTACAAGGACTAGCTCCTACAATGAGCAGTTCTTC.

This clone was counted once. The CDR3 nucleotides read TGTGCCAGCAGCCAAGTCGGGGTGCCCAGATCAGATACGCAGTATTTT. Translation: CASSQVGVPRSDTQYF. The rearrangement links TRBV3-1 (or the pseudogene TRBV3-2) to TRBJ2-3, with D possibly being TRBD2 (5 bases). V lost 1 base to trimming and J lost 4 bases, with 15 bases between them. The CDR3 sequence is 16 residues long. Germline assignment: CDR1 LGHDT and CDR2 YNNKEL (reference sequence).

The rearrangement links TRBV7-2 to TRBJ2-1, with 11 bases lining up with TRBD2. Unmatched junction bases numbered 7, after V lost 2 bases and J lost 10 bases. CDR1 is SGHTA, CDR2 FQGNSA, per germline. The CDR3 is made up of 15 amino acids. In DNA, the CDR3 is TGTGCCAGCAGCTTAAGGAGCCTAGCGGGGGGAGAGCAGTTCTTC. Its protein is CASSLRSLAGGEQFF.

The chain is built from TRBV10-2 and TRBJ2-1; the match to TRBD1 covers 10 bases. In germline, CDR1 is WSHSY, CDR2 SAAADI. The CDR3 consists of 13 residues. With V trimmed by 9 bases and J by 10 bases, 9 bases remained unmatched. As DNA, the CDR3 is TGCGCCAGTAGACAGGGGGCTAGTTACGAGCAGTTCTTC. Its protein is CASRQGASYEQFF.

The chain joins TRBV18 to TRBJ1-1; no clear D gene. Trimming stripped 3 bases from V and 11 bases from J, with 13 bases between. CDR1 is KGHSH and CDR2 is LQKENI in the germline V gene. This CDR3 has 12 amino acids. The CDR3 sequence: CASSPGPRNAFF. The CDR3 nucleotides are TGTGCCAGCTCACCGGGCCCACGAAACGCTTTCTTT.

J is TRBJ2-7 and V is TRBV5-1; D is undetermined. Trimming took 4 bases from V and 0 from J, leaving 14 bases between them. The CDR3 extends over 15 amino acids. CDR1 SGHRS and CDR2 YFSETQ come from the germline V gene. As DNA, the CDR3 is TGCGCCAGCAGCCGTACTGGTGAGAGCTCCTACGAGCAGTACTTC. This codes for CASSRTGESSYEQYF.

The chain joins TRBV20-1 to TRBJ1-2; the match to TRBD1 covers 9 bases. CDR3 length: 11 residues. Germline trimming cut 6 bases from V and 5 bases from J; bases unmatched to any gene: 1. Looked up from germline, CDR1 is DFQATT and CDR2 is SNEGSKA (reference sequence). The CDR3 nucleotides are TGCAGTGCCGACAGGGGGTATGGCTACACCTTC. Translation: CSADRGYGYTF.

V usage is TRBV5-1 and J usage is TRBJ2-7, with 7 bases aligning to TRBD1. The ends lost 4 bases at V and 3 bases at J; junction bases unmatched: 10. Germline loops: CDR1 SGHRS, CDR2 YFSETQ. This CDR3 region has 15 residues. The CDR3 bases are TGCGCCAGCAGCCTGTCCCGGGACAGACACTACGAGCAGTACTTC. Its protein product is CASSLSRDRHYEQYF.

The genes are TRBV4-1 and TRBJ2-7, with TRBD2 identical over 7 bases. Germline trimming cut 0 bases from V and 6 bases from J; bases unmatched to any gene: 8. This CDR3 contains 15 residues. CDR1 MGHRA and CDR2 YSYEKL come from the germline V gene. The CDR3 sequence: CASSQEGLGTFEQYF. The CDR3, as DNA: TGCGCCAGCAGCCAAGAAGGACTAGGAACTTTCGAGCAGTACTTC.

V and J are TRBV13 and TRBJ1-2; weak D call: TRBD1 (6 bases). CDR3 length equals 14 residues. V lost 1 base and J lost 4, with 10 bases in between. Per the germline V gene, CDR1 is PRHDT and CDR2 is FYEKMQ (reference sequence). The CDR3: CASSLEGQGYGYTF. The CDR3 region has the DNA TGTGCCAGCAGCTTAGAGGGACAAGGCTATGGCTACACCTTC.